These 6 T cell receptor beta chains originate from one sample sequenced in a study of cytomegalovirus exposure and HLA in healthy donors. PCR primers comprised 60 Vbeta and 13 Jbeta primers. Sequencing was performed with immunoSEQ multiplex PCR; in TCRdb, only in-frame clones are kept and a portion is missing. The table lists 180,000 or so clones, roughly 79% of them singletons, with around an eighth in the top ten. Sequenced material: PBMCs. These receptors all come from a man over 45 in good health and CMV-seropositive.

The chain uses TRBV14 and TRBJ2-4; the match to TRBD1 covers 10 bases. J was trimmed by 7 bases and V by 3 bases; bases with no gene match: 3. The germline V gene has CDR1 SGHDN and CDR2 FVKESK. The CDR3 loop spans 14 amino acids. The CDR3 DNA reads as TGTGCCAGCAGCCATTTGGGACAGGGGAACATTCAGTACTTC. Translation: CASSHLGQGNIQYF.

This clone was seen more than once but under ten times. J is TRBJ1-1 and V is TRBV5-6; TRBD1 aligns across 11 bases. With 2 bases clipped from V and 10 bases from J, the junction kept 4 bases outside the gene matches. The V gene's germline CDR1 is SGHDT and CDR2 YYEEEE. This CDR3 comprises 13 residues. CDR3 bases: TGTGCCAGCAGCTTTGGGACAGGGGGAGGAGCTTTCTTT. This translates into CASSFGTGGGAFF.

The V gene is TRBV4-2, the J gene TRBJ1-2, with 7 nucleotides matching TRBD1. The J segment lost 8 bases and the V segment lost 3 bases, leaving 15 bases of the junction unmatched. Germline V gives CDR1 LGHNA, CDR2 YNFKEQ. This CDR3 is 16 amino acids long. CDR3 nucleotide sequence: TGTGCCAGCAGCCACCTACAGCCGGGACAGTCCCGCGGCTACACCTTC. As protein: CASSHLQPGQSRGYTF.

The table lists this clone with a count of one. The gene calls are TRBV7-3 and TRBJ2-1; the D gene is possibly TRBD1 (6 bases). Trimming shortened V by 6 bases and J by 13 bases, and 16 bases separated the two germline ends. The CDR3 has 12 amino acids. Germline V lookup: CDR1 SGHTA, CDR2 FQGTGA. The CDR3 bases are TGTGCCAGCAGTCCAGGGGATAGAGGACAGTTCTTC. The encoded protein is CASSPGDRGQFF.

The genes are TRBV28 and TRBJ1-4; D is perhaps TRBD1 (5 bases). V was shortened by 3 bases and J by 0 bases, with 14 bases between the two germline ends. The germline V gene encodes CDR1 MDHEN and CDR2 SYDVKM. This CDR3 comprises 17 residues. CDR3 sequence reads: CASSFFFRATTNEKLFF. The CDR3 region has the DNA TGTGCCAGCAGTTTCTTTTTCAGGGCAACAACTAATGAAAAACTGTTTTTT.

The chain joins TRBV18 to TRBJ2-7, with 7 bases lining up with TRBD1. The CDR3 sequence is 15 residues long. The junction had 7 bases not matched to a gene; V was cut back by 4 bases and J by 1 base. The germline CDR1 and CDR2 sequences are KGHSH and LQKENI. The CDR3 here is CASSLRGQYSYEQYF. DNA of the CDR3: TGTGCCAGCTCACTCAGGGGACAGTATTCCTACGAGCAGTACTTC. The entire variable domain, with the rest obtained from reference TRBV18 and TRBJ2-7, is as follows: NAGVMQNPRHLVRRRGQEARLRCSPMKGHSHVYWYRQLPEEGLKFMVYLQKENIIDESGMPKERFSAEFPKEGPSILRIQQVVRGDSAAYFCASSLRGQYSYEQYFGPGTRLTVT.